This TCR beta chain was sequenced for a study of T cell changes during pregnancy in multiple sclerosis. This table comes from immunoSEQ multiplex PCR, and its TCRdb copy is limited to in-frame clones, with some not included. The table includes 30,000 or so clones, about 90% detected once. The CDR3 totals 15 residues. Germline CDR1 is SGHRS and CDR2 is YFSETQ. Trimming removed 4 bases from V and 2 bases from J; junction bases left unmatched: 7. This chain links TRBV5-1 with TRBJ2-5; 8 bases match TRBD2. The sample consisted of CD4+ T cells from peripheral blood mononuclear cells, taken in the first trimester of pregnancy. The sequence was collected from a female donor in good health, enrolled as a control in a pregnancy study. The CDR3 reads CASSQQTSGQETQYF. DNA of the CDR3: TGCGCCAGCAGCCAACAAACTAGCGGACAAGAGACCCAGTACTTC. Based on the CDR3 plus reference TRBV5-1 and TRBJ2-5, the full variable domain is KAGVTQTPRYLIKTRGQQVTLSCSPISGHRSVSWYQQTPGQGLQFLFEYFSETQRNKGNFPGRFSGRQFSNSRSEMNVSTLELGDSALYLCASSQQTSGQETQYFGPGTRLLVL.